One and the same sample provided the 28 T cell receptor beta chains below, sequenced in a study of cytomegalovirus exposure and HLA in healthy donors. A multiplex PCR was run with 60 Vbeta primers and 13 Jbeta primers. Method: immunoSEQ multiplex PCR; TCRdb's copy keeps in-frame clones and lacks some. The table lists about 210,000 clones. Sequencing was carried out using PBMCs. These receptors were obtained from a woman in her twenties or thirties in good health and CMV-seropositive.

This chain connects TRBV6-5 to TRBJ1-2, with 8 nucleotides matching TRBD1. Germline V gives CDR1 MNHEY, CDR2 SVGAGI. V lost 0 bases and J lost 8; bases outside the gene matches: 8. This CDR3 has 15 amino acids. CDR3 nucleotide sequence: TGTGCCAGCAGTTACTCGAGTGGACAGGGATACGGCTACACCTTC. Translation: CASSYSSGQGYGYTF.

The rearrangement joins TRBV27 to TRBJ1-5; the match to TRBD1 covers 8 bases. This CDR3 comprises 13 residues. V gave up 6 bases and J gave up 5 bases; unmatched junction bases: 3. Germline V gene data show CDR1 as MNHEY and CDR2 as SMNVEV (reference sequence). In DNA form, the CDR3 reads TGTGCCAGCAGCGGGACAGGAGATCAGCCCCAGCATTTT. This encodes CASSGTGDQPQHF.

This chain links TRBV30 with TRBJ2-1; TRBD1 aligns across 7 bases. With V trimmed by 3 bases and J by 8 bases, 7 bases remained unmatched. Per the germline V gene, CDR1 is GTSNPN and CDR2 is SVGIG (reference sequence). This CDR3 region has 13 residues. The CDR3 is CAWSPGGWHEQFF. CDR3 DNA: TGTGCCTGGAGCCCAGGGGGTTGGCATGAGCAGTTCTTC.

The V and J genes are TRBV11-3 and TRBJ2-3; D is perhaps TRBD2 (6 bases). V shed 5 bases and J shed 2 bases, with 17 bases lying between them. The CDR3 extends over 16 amino acids. Germline lookup yields CDR1 SGHNT and CDR2 YENEEA. CDR3 loop: CASSPGTGALTDTQYF. Here the CDR3 DNA reads TGTGCCAGCAGCCCCGGGACGGGAGCCCTCACAGATACGCAGTATTTT.

The rearrangement uses TRBV20-1 and TRBJ2-1, with 7 bases lining up with TRBD2. The CDR3 is 10 amino acids. V lost 6 bases, J lost 10 bases, and 3 bases stayed unmatched. Germline CDR1 is DFQATT and CDR2 is SNEGSKA (reference sequence). This chain's CDR3 is CSATSVEQFF. CDR3 sequence (DNA): TGCAGTGCAACTAGCGTAGAGCAGTTCTTC.

The chain uses TRBV7-2 and TRBJ2-7; 7 bases map to TRBD2. Per the germline V gene, CDR1 is SGHTA and CDR2 is FQGNSA. Unmatched junction bases numbered 4, after V lost 1 base and J lost 4 bases. This CDR3 region has 14 residues. The CDR3 sequence: CASSLVAGEYEQYF. Here the CDR3 DNA reads TGTGCCAGCAGCTTAGTTGCGGGAGAATACGAGCAGTACTTC.

This chain links TRBV11-1 with TRBJ1-5; D might be TRBD1 (5 bases). The CDR3 contains 17 residues. Germline CDR1 reads SGHAT; CDR2 reads FQDESV (reference sequence). Trimming shortened V by 1 base and J by 3 bases, and 16 bases separated the two germline ends. The CDR3 sequence is CASSLDLREGNNQPQHF. CDR3 nucleotides: TGTGCCAGCAGCTTAGACTTGCGGGAGGGGAACAATCAGCCCCAGCATTTT.

CDR3 sequence reads: CASRLLGGAFYGYTF. DNA of the CDR3: TGTGCCAGCAGACTTCTTGGGGGGGCGTTCTATGGCTACACCTTC. The chain carries TRBV27 and TRBJ1-2; TRBD1 is a possible D gene (6 bases). The CDR3 consists of 15 residues. V dropped 6 bases and J dropped 4 bases, with 18 bases sitting between them. Germline values: CDR1 MNHEY, CDR2 SMNVEV (reference sequence).

This sequence joins TRBV19 and TRBJ2-3; D remains unclear. Germline CDR1 reads LNHDA; CDR2 reads SQIVND (reference sequence). The CDR3 has 12 amino acids. Trimming removed 0 bases at V and 6 bases at J, with 4 bases between. The CDR3 coding sequence is TGTGCCAGTAGTATAGATCGGGATACGCAGTATTTT. It specifies CASSIDRDTQYF.

The chain uses TRBV28 and TRBJ1-6; D is possibly TRBD1 (5 bases). Germline loops: CDR1 MDHEN, CDR2 SYDVKM. The CDR3 covers 15 residues. V shed 4 bases and J shed 4 bases, with 11 bases lying between them. The CDR3 loop reads CASSSGQGYNSPLHF. As DNA, the CDR3 is TGTGCCAGCAGTTCTGGGCAGGGTTATAATTCACCCCTCCACTTT.

This sequence joins TRBV5-1 and TRBJ1-1; possibly TRBD1 for D (5 bases). The V gene lost 5 bases and the J gene lost 0 bases, with 8 bases spanning the gap. This CDR3 comprises 13 residues. In germline, CDR1 is SGHRS, CDR2 YFSETQ. CDR3 DNA: TGCGCCAGCAGTCCAGGGATGAACACTGAAGCTTTCTTT. Amino acid sequence: CASSPGMNTEAFF.

The chain couples TRBV29-1 to TRBJ1-2, with D maybe TRBD1 (5 bases). With 5 bases removed from V and 8 bases from J, the gap between germline ends came to 18 bases. Germline CDR1 is SQVTM and CDR2 is ANQGSEA. The CDR3 consists of 13 residues. CDR3 loop: CSVNPGYLSGYTF. CDR3 sequence (DNA): TGCAGCGTTAATCCAGGGTACCTCTCGGGCTACACCTTC.

The rearrangement uses TRBV2 and TRBJ2-7; 8 bases map to TRBD1. Germline values: CDR1 SNHLY, CDR2 FYNNEI. CDR3 length: 20 amino acids. J was trimmed by 3 bases and V by 7 bases; bases with no gene match: 26. CDR3 amino acids: CASKGTGLAGWRPHFYEQYF. CDR3 sequence (DNA): TGTGCCAGCAAGGGGACAGGCCTCGCGGGGTGGCGGCCTCACTTCTACGAGCAGTACTTC. Supplemented by reference TRBV2 and TRBJ2-7, the full variable domain reads EPEVTQTPSHQVTQMGQEVILRCVPISNHLYFYWYRQILGQKVEFLVSFYNNEISEKSEIFDDQFSVERPDGSNFTLKIRSTKLEDSAMYFCASKGTGLAGWRPHFYEQYFGPGTRLTVT.

The gene calls are TRBV5-1 and TRBJ2-3, with 9 bases identical to TRBD2. Looked up from germline, CDR1 is SGHRS and CDR2 is YFSETQ. The CDR3 is 18 residues long. J was trimmed by 4 bases and V by 3 bases; bases with no gene match: 15. As DNA, the CDR3 is TGCGCCAGCAGCTACCAACCTTCTAGCGGGAAAGGGGCAGATACGCAGTATTTT. It is translated as CASSYQPSSGKGADTQYF.

The rearrangement joins TRBV9 to TRBJ1-2; no clear D. V lost 0 bases and J 4 bases, leaving 4 bases between the germline ends. Looked up from germline, CDR1 is SGDLS and CDR2 is YYNGEE. The CDR3 extends over 12 amino acids. This CDR3 reads CASSVDTYGYTF. The CDR3 nucleotides are TGTGCCAGCAGCGTAGACACCTATGGCTACACCTTC.

Regarding this clone: The same CDR3 also results from other DNA sequences found in this sample. The chain carries TRBV5-1 and TRBJ1-5; TRBD1 matches at 8 bases. Unmatched junction bases numbered 7, after V lost 4 bases and J lost 1 base. Germline V gene sequence: CDR1 SGHRS, CDR2 YFSETQ. The CDR3 covers 16 residues. DNA for the CDR3: TGCGCCAGCAGCCCCGGACAGGGCTACAGCAATCAGCCCCAGCATTTT. It translates to CASSPGQGYSNQPQHF.

V is TRBV5-4 and J is TRBJ1-5, with 9 positions matching TRBD1. This CDR3 has 15 amino acids. Germline lookup yields CDR1 SGHNT and CDR2 YYREEE (reference sequence). J lost 5 bases, V lost 2 bases, and 5 bases had no gene match. In nucleotides, the CDR3 is TGTGCCAGCAGCTTAGGGACAGGGAGCGATCAGCCCCAGCATTTT. Translation: CASSLGTGSDQPQHF. Based on the CDR3 plus reference TRBV5-4 and TRBJ1-5, the full variable domain is ETGVTQSPTHLIKTRGQQVTLRCSSQSGHNTVSWYQQALGQGPQFIFQYYREEENGRGNFPPRFSGLQFPNYSSELNVNALELDDSALYLCASSLGTGSDQPQHFGDGTRLSIL.

The gene calls are TRBV6-4 and TRBJ2-7, with D hard to call. Germline assignment: CDR1 MRHNA and CDR2 SNTAGT. With 6 bases removed from V and 0 bases from J, the gap between germline ends came to 9 bases. The CDR3 contains 13 residues. CDR3 nucleotides: TGTGCCAGCAGCTTTGTCTTCTCCTACGAGCAGTACTTC. This codes for CASSFVFSYEQYF.

CDR3 nucleotides: TGTGCCAGCAGGCCGGGACTAGCGGGGGGAAATGAGCAGTTCTTC. Translated, it gives CASRPGLAGGNEQFF. This chain links TRBV6-5 with TRBJ2-1; TRBD2 aligns across 15 bases. V lost 6 bases, J lost 7 bases, and 4 bases stayed unmatched. The CDR3 covers 15 residues. The germline CDR1 and CDR2 sequences are MNHEY and SVGAGI.

J is TRBJ2-5 and V is TRBV5-1; 7 nucleotides align to TRBD1. Germline CDR1 is SGHRS and CDR2 is YFSETQ. J gave up 3 bases and V 4 bases, and 12 bases lay outside the gene matches. CDR3 size: 16 residues. The CDR3 nucleotides are TGCGCCAGCAGCAGGGGGCACGGGACAGAAGAAGAGACCCAGTACTTC. Its protein is CASSRGHGTEEETQYF.

The chain joins TRBV7-8 to TRBJ2-1, with D uncertain. Germline V gene sequence: CDR1 SGHVS, CDR2 FQNEAQ. The CDR3 has 14 residues. V was trimmed by 5 bases and J by 3 bases, leaving 11 bases between them. CDR3 sequence reads: CASSPYFSYNEQFF. CDR3 in DNA: TGTGCCAGCAGCCCGTATTTTAGCTACAATGAGCAGTTCTTC.

The rearrangement joins TRBV21-1 to TRBJ1-1. TRBV21-1 is listed as a pseudogene. The CDR3 contains 13 residues. In nucleotides, the CDR3 is TGTGCCAGCAGCCCACTAGAAGGCACTGAAGCTTTCTTT. It is translated as CASSPLEGTEAFF.

The chain employs TRBV19 and TRBJ2-7; a possible D gene is TRBD2 (5 bases). The V end was cut by 7 bases, the J end by 2 bases, with 15 bases between. This CDR3 spans 14 amino acids. Germline V CDR1 and CDR2: LNHDA, SQIVND (reference sequence). As DNA, the CDR3 is TGTGCCAGTAAGGTGGACCGGGAAGCCTACGAGCAGTACTTC. This gives the protein CASKVDREAYEQYF. The full variable domain, its missing parts supplied by reference TRBV19 and TRBJ2-7, is DGGITQSPKYLFRKEGQNVTLSCEQNLNHDAMYWYRQDPGQGLRLIYYSQIVNDFQKGDIAEGYSVSREKKESFPLTVTSAQKNPTAFYLCASKVDREAYEQYFGPGTRLTVT.

The genes are TRBV20-1 and TRBJ2-1, with D hard to call. The ends were cut back, 0 bases at V and 13 bases at J, with 10 bases in the middle. CDR3 length: 11 amino acids. Looked up from germline, CDR1 is DFQATT and CDR2 is SNEGSKA (reference sequence). CDR3 sequence (DNA): TGCAGTGCTAGAGATCTCGGTTCTCAGTTCTTC. Protein sequence: CSARDLGSQFF.

The chain is built from TRBV6-1 and TRBJ1-2; 7 bases line up with TRBD1. CDR1 is MNHNS and CDR2 is SASEGT in the germline V gene. V shed 4 bases, J shed 2 bases, and the junction held 1 base outside the gene matches. The CDR3 loop spans 13 amino acids. The DNA of the CDR3 is TGTGCCAGCAGTGGGACAGGCAACTATGGCTACACCTTC. This gives the protein CASSGTGNYGYTF.

The rearrangement joins TRBV9 to TRBJ2-7, with 7 bases aligning to TRBD1. Germline loops: CDR1 SGDLS, CDR2 YYNGEE. J lost 4 bases, V lost 4 bases, and 14 bases had no gene match. The CDR3 runs 16 residues. DNA for the CDR3: TGTGCCAGCAGCCAAGCGACAGGGAGAACGTGGTACGAGCAGTACTTC. Amino acid sequence: CASSQATGRTWYEQYF.

The chain's CDR3 is CASKKGNQETQYF. The CDR3 nucleotides are TGTGCCAGCAAGAAGGGGAACCAAGAGACCCAGTACTTC. V usage is TRBV11-2 and J usage is TRBJ2-5; tentative D call: TRBD1 (5 bases). This CDR3 spans 13 amino acids. V shed 7 bases and J shed 0 bases, with 9 bases lying between them. CDR1 and CDR2 (germline): SGHAT, FQNNGV.

The chain couples TRBV4-1 to TRBJ2-7; 9 nucleotides match TRBD1. This CDR3 comprises 14 residues. Germline CDR1 reads MGHRA; CDR2 reads YSYEKL. J gave up 4 bases and V 4 bases, and 5 bases lay outside the gene matches. CDR3 protein: CASSPRDREYEQYF. The CDR3 region has the DNA TGCGCCAGCAGCCCGCGGGACAGGGAGTACGAGCAGTACTTC.